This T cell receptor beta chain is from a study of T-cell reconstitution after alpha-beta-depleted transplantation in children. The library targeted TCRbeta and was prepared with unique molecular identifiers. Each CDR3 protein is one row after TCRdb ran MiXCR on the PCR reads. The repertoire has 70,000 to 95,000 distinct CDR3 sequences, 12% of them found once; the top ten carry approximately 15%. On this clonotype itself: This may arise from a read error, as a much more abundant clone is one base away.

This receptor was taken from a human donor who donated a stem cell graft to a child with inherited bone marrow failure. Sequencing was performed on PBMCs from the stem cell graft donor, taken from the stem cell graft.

The CDR3 DNA reads as TGTGCCAGCAGCCGTGTGGCCAACGTCCTGACTTTC. As protein: CASSRVANVLTF. The chain uses TRBV7-9 and TRBJ2-6, with D unresolved. The CDR3 runs 12 residues. Germline assignment: CDR1 SEHNR and CDR2 FQNEAQ (reference sequence). Trimming stripped 5 bases from V and 6 bases from J, with 5 bases between.